These 7 T cell receptor beta chains originate from one sample sequenced in a study of cytotoxic CD8 clonotypes in ibrutinib-treated CLL. Repertoires were generated with immunoSEQ multiplex PCR, while TCRdb's copy carries only in-frame clones and drops some. This sample carries about 140,000 clones, approximately 77% of them seen once, and the ten largest clones take about 27%. Sequencing was performed on PBMCs, taken after 12 months of ibrutinib treatment. These receptor sequences come from a human donor with chronic lymphocytic leukemia.

This sequence joins TRBV19 and TRBJ2-5; maybe TRBD2 (6 bases). The CDR3 has 14 amino acids. V lost 4 bases to trimming and J lost 1 base, with 10 bases between them. Per the germline V gene, CDR1 is LNHDA and CDR2 is SQIVND (reference sequence). The CDR3 bases are TGTGCCAGTAGTAGACTGGGACTCCAAGAGACCCAGTACTTC. Its protein product is CASSRLGLQETQYF.

This clone was counted a single time. The rearrangement uses TRBV28 and TRBJ2-3; TRBD2 matches 8 bases. After removal of 2 bases from V and 4 bases from J, the junction contained 2 bases not matched to a gene. Looked up from germline, CDR1 is MDHEN and CDR2 is SYDVKM. The CDR3 consists of 14 residues. CDR3 protein: CASSLQGLADTQYF. The CDR3 DNA sequence: TGTGCCAGCAGTTTACAGGGACTAGCAGATACGCAGTATTTT.

The rearrangement uses TRBV6-5 and TRBJ1-3, with D possibly matching TRBD1 (5 bases). CDR3 length: 15 amino acids. The V end was cut by 4 bases, the J end by 1 base, with 11 bases between. Germline loops: CDR1 MNHEY, CDR2 SVGAGI. DNA of the CDR3: TGTGCCAGCAGTTCGCTCGGGGGTTCTGGAAACACCATATATTTT. It is translated as CASSSLGGSGNTIYF.

The chain carries TRBV6-4 and TRBJ2-5, with 7 bases fitting TRBD1. The assigned J gene may be wrong: the sequence end matches TRBJ2-7 better. The CDR3 is made up of 14 amino acids. Germline V lookup: CDR1 MRHNA, CDR2 SNTAGT. The CDR3 region has the DNA TGTGCCAGCAGTGAAAGACAGGGAAGAGACGAGCAGTACTTC. Translating it yields CASSERQGRDEQYF.

The chain combines TRBV28 with TRBJ2-3; D is ambiguous. The CDR3 sequence is 14 residues long. Trimming took 6 bases from V and 2 from J, leaving 12 bases between them. Germline V gives CDR1 MDHEN, CDR2 SYDVKM. CDR3 sequence (DNA): TGTGCCAGCAGCCCGACACCTTACACAGATACGCAGTATTTT. This encodes CASSPTPYTDTQYF. Variable domain in full (rest from reference TRBV28 and TRBJ2-3): DVKVTQSSRYLVKRTGEKVFLECVQDMDHENMFWYRQDPGLGLRLIYFSYDVKMKEKGDIPEGYSVSREKKERFSLILESASTNQTSMYLCASSPTPYTDTQYFGPGTRLTVL.

The chain carries TRBV30 and TRBJ2-5; D is perhaps TRBD2 (6 bases). The V and J ends lost 2 bases and 7 bases respectively, with 11 bases between them. Looked up from germline, CDR1 is GTSNPN and CDR2 is SVGIG (reference sequence). The CDR3 consists of 12 residues. As DNA, the CDR3 is TGTGCCTGGAGTCCGGGACTCGGGACCCAGTACTTC. Its protein product is CAWSPGLGTQYF.

The CDR3 coding sequence is TGCGCCAGCAGCCGGTCGACAGGGGCGGATACGCAGTATTTT. This translates into CASSRSTGADTQYF. The chain recombines TRBV5-1 with TRBJ2-3; 8 nucleotides match TRBD1. The length of the CDR3 is 14 residues. Germline V gene data show CDR1 as SGHRS and CDR2 as YFSETQ. After removal of 4 bases from V and 6 bases from J, the junction contained 7 bases not matched to a gene.